This is a list of T cell receptor beta chains from one sample in a study of beta chain features in type 1 diabetes. The repertoire was sequenced with immunoSEQ multiplex PCR; TCRdb's copy has only in-frame clones and lacks some. This table holds 300,000 to 350,000 clones, 14% found once. The sample comprised central memory CD4+ T cells from blood. The receptors derive from a man aged 25 to 40 in good health. CDR3s include the opening cysteine and the closing phenylalanine or tryptophan. The order of the fields is V gene, D gene, clone size, J gene, CDR3 DNA, CDR3 protein. The D gene is left open where the match is weak. Clone size is stated in some rows and not others, as once, few, many or a class when expanded.

TRBV7-8	-	-	TRBJ1-2	TGTGCCACCCAACCTCACCCAGGCTGGTCCTATGGCTACACCTTC	CATQPHPGWSYGYTF
TRBV27	-	many	TRBJ1-2	TGTGCCAGCAGTTTCAGGGGTTTCTATGGCTACACCTTC	CASSFRGFYGYTF
TRBV11-3	TRBD2	-	TRBJ2-3	TGTGCCAGCAGCCCGGGACTAGCGGTAGATACGCAGTATTTT	CASSPGLAVDTQYF
TRBV11-3	-	-	TRBJ1-1	TGTGCCAGCAGAGGTGGCAGGGCTGACACTGAAGCTTTCTTT	CASRGGRADTEAFF
TRBV5-1	TRBD1	-	TRBJ1-2	TGCGCCAGCAGCCTACTCACAGGGGACTATGGCTACACCTTC	CASSLLTGDYGYTF
TRBV7-2	-	few	TRBJ2-6	TGTGCCAGCAGCTTTTACTCTGGGGCCAACGTCCTGACTTTC	CASSFYSGANVLTF
TRBV11-2	-	few	TRBJ2-5	TGTGCCAGCAGCCAGACGGGGACGTCAGCGACCCAGTACTTC	CASSQTGTSATQYF
TRBV9	-	-	TRBJ2-2	TGTGCCAGCAGCGTAGGCGGGGCGAACACCGGGGAGCTGTTTTTT	CASSVGGANTGELFF
TRBV7-9	TRBD2	few	TRBJ2-3	TGTGCCAGCAGCTCGAGCGGGGGAAGCACAGATACGCAGTATTTT	CASSSSGGSTDTQYF
TRBV6-6	-	-	TRBJ1-1	TGTGCCAGCAGTTCTTGGGTGGATGAAGCTTTCTTT	CASSSWVDEAFF
TRBV11-2	-	-	TRBJ1-2	TGTGCCAGCAGCTTAGCGAGAGGTGCTTTTGGCTACACCTTC	CASSLARGAFGYTF
TRBV5-6	TRBD2	-	TRBJ2-1	TGTGCCAGCAGCGTAGCGGGGGGGCCGTACAATGAGCAGTTCTTC	CASSVAGGPYNEQFF
TRBV2	-	-	TRBJ1-2	TGTGCCAGCAGTGAAAAACGGACAGTCTATGGCTACACCTTC	CASSEKRTVYGYTF
TRBV11-2	TRBD2	-	TRBJ2-2	TGTGCCAGCACGCCAGCGGGGCTTAACACCGGGGAGCTGTTTTTT	CASTPAGLNTGELFF
TRBV2	TRBD1	-	TRBJ1-4	TGTGCCAGTAATCCGGGACAGGGGGATGAAAAACTGTTTTTT	CASNPGQGDEKLFF
TRBV4-3	-	-	TRBJ2-1	TGCGCCAGCAGCCAAGATCGTTTCGGGGTGGATGCGTTCTTC	CASSQDRFGVDAFF
TRBV6-1	-	few	TRBJ2-1	TGTGCCAGCCTGGATCGATACAATGAGCAGTTCTTC	CASLDRYNEQFF
TRBV7-2	-	-	TRBJ2-5	TGTGCCAGCACCGCGGGAAGAGAGACCCAGTACTTC	CASTAGRETQYF
TRBV4-3	TRBD1	few	TRBJ2-7	TGCGCCAGCAGCCAAGAGATCCCCCGGGACAGAATGTACGAGCAGTACTTC	CASSQEIPRDRMYEQYF
TRBV10-1	TRBD1	-	TRBJ2-7	TGCGCCAGCAGCGGGACAGGGTACTACGAGCAGTACTTC	CASSGTGYYEQYF
TRBV6-5	-	few	TRBJ2-5	TGTGCCAGCAGTTACTCCAGATTTCAAGAGACCCAGTACTTC	CASSYSRFQETQYF
TRBV6-1	TRBD2	few	TRBJ2-3	TGTGCCAGTTTAAAAGCGGGATCAAGCACAGATACGCAGTATTTT	CASLKAGSSTDTQYF
TRBV7-9	TRBD1	-	TRBJ2-2	TGTGCCAGCAGCCCGGGGACAGGTTCGAACACCGGGGAGCTGTTTTTT	CASSPGTGSNTGELFF
TRBV4-1	-	-	TRBJ1-2	TGCGCCAGCAGCCTACAAGGTAGTCCGGGTAGCTACACCTTC	CASSLQGSPGSYTF
TRBV29-1	TRBD2	few	TRBJ2-1	TGCAGCGCCGGGGGGGATACCTACAATGAGCAGTTCTTC	CSAGGDTYNEQFF
TRBV4-2	-	few	TRBJ1-2	TGTGCCAGCAGCTTGGTTTCCAGAAGCGCCTATGGCTACACCTTC	CASSLVSRSAYGYTF
TRBV7-2	TRBD2	-	TRBJ2-1	TGTGCCAGCAGCCCCAAACTAGCGGGAGTGTCCAATGAGCAGTTCTTC	CASSPKLAGVSNEQFF
TRBV6-1	-	-	TRBJ1-5	TGTGCCAGCAGCTCGGGGTTTAGCAATCAGCCCCAGCATTTT	CASSSGFSNQPQHF
TRBV7-3	-	-	TRBJ1-6	TGTGCCACTCGGAATTCACCCCTCCACTTT	CATRNSPLHF
TRBV19	-	few	TRBJ1-1	TGTGCCACGACACCGAAGGGGAGGATGAACACTGAAGCTTTCTTT	CATTPKGRMNTEAFF
TRBV19	TRBD1	-	TRBJ1-3	TGTGCCAGCAGCCTGGACAGGGCGGCTGGAAACACCATATATTTT	CASSLDRAAGNTIYF
TRBV4-1	TRBD2	few	TRBJ2-4	TGCGCCAGCAGCCAGAGCCTAGCGGGGCCCCAAAACATTCAGTACTTC	CASSQSLAGPQNIQYF
TRBV18	-	-	TRBJ2-7	TGTGCCAGCTCACCACCTAGTTACGAGCAGTACTTC	CASSPPSYEQYF
TRBV7-7	TRBD2	few	TRBJ2-7	TGTGCCAGCAGCTTAGATTCCGGGGGGAGCTCCTACGAGCAGTACTTC	CASSLDSGGSSYEQYF
TRBV6-1	TRBD1	-	TRBJ2-7	TGTGCCGTCCGGGACAGAAAAACCTACGAGCAGTACTTC	CAVRDRKTYEQYF
TRBV4-1	TRBD2	-	TRBJ2-5	TGCGCCAGCAGCCAAGGTGGGGGAGGACTAGCGCGGGAGACCCAGTACTTC	CASSQGGGGLARETQYF
TRBV27	-	-	TRBJ1-3	TGTGCCAGCAGGAAGGGGCCGGTAGCAAACACCATATATTTT	CASRKGPVANTIYF
TRBV7-8	-	few	TRBJ1-1	TGTGCCAGCAGCTTGCTCGGGGGGGGCACTGAAGCTTTCTTT	CASSLLGGGTEAFF
TRBV5-1	TRBD1	few	TRBJ1-1	TGCGCCAGCAGCTTGGTGGGACAGAAGAACACTGAAGCTTTCTTT	CASSLVGQKNTEAFF
TRBV11-1	-	-	TRBJ2-2	TGTGCCAGCGTGGGAGACAGGACGAACACCGGGGAGCTGTTTTTT	CASVGDRTNTGELFF
TRBV11-3	-	-	TRBJ2-1	TGTGCCAGCAGCACCCGTCTTGGGGGTGAGCAGTTCTTC	CASSTRLGGEQFF
TRBV27	TRBD2	few	TRBJ2-7	TGTGCCAGCAGTTCGCTAGCGGTTACCTACGAGCAGTACTTC	CASSSLAVTYEQYF